These 15 T cell receptor beta chains were sequenced from one sample in a study of cytomegalovirus exposure and HLA in healthy donors (dated by TCRdb to 2015 to 2018). The library relied on the immunoSEQ multiplex PCR assay. For the multiplex PCR, a mixture combining 60 forward primers for TCR Vbeta segments and 13 reverse primers for TCR Jbeta segments was used. Imported from immuneACCESS, the table was reduced by TCRdb to in-frame sequences with V and J called. These copies leave out some clones; in studies compared against another copy, an unresolved V gene accounts for under half, and the cause of the remainder is not known. This sample lists 130,000 or so clones; around 80% were detected once. Of the sample, 3% to 3.5% is held by the ten largest clones. Sequenced input: PBMCs. All receptors come from a middle-aged man in good health and CMV-seronegative.

The V call is TRBV5-1, the J call TRBJ2-6, with D unclear. The germline gives CDR1 SGHRS, CDR2 YFSETQ. CDR3 length: 15 residues. V was trimmed by 3 bases and J by 0 bases, leaving 7 bases between them. The CDR3 region is CASSSATSGANVLTF. CDR3 sequence (DNA): TGCGCCAGCAGCTCCGCTACCTCTGGGGCCAACGTCCTGACTTTC.

V and J are TRBV9 and TRBJ1-6; 7 bases fit TRBD1. The CDR3 consists of 13 residues. J lost 10 bases, V lost 2 bases, and 3 bases had no gene match. Germline V gene data show CDR1 as SGDLS and CDR2 as YYNGEE. The CDR3 DNA reads TGTGCCAGCAGCGTCGACAGGGACTCACCCCTCCACTTT. This gives the protein CASSVDRDSPLHF.

The chain is built from TRBV18 and TRBJ1-6; maybe TRBD1 (5 bases). The CDR3 is 13 residues long. The V end lost 3 bases, the J end lost 9 bases, and 9 bases lay between the germline ends. In germline, CDR1 is KGHSH, CDR2 LQKENI. The CDR3 reads CASSPSGFSPLHF. The CDR3, as DNA: TGTGCCAGCTCACCGTCAGGGTTTTCACCCCTCCACTTT.

This clone turned up a few times. The chain recombines TRBV5-1 with TRBJ1-4; D not certain. CDR3 size: 15 residues. The V end lost 4 bases, the J end lost 2 bases, and 12 bases lay between the germline ends. Germline loops: CDR1 SGHRS, CDR2 YFSETQ. The CDR3, as DNA: TGCGCCAGCAGCAGATCAGGAACCACTAATGAAAAACTGTTTTTT. It translates to CASSRSGTTNEKLFF.

This clone was detected a few times. The chain uses TRBV2 and TRBJ2-7; D is unclear. The germline V gene encodes CDR1 SNHLY and CDR2 FYNNEI. V was pared by 2 bases and J by 3 bases, with 14 bases between. The CDR3 runs 15 residues. CDR3 DNA: TGTGCCAGCAGTGAAATCAATGAGCTGCGCTACGAGCAGTACTTC. Its translation is CASSEINELRYEQYF.

The gene calls are TRBV15 and TRBJ1-1; 9 bases agree with TRBD1. The ends lost 1 base at V and 2 bases at J; junction bases unmatched: 5. Per germline, CDR1 LNHNV and CDR2 YYDKDF (reference sequence). CDR3 length equals 16 residues. The CDR3 here is CATSRGDRGINTEAFF. The DNA of the CDR3 is TGTGCCACCAGCAGAGGAGACAGGGGGATTAACACTGAAGCTTTCTTT. Complete variable domain (other parts from reference TRBV15 and TRBJ1-1): DAMVIQNPRYQVTQFGKPVTLSCSQTLNHNVMYWYQQKSSQAPKLLFHYYDKDFNNEADTPDNFQSRRPNTSFCFLDIRSPGLGDTAMYLCATSRGDRGINTEAFFGQGTRLTVV.

The chain recombines TRBV7-3 with TRBJ2-1; 7 bases line up with TRBD1. Germline CDR1 SGHTA, CDR2 FQGTGA. V lost 4 bases to trimming and J lost 0 bases; unmatched junction nucleotides: 3. This CDR3 region has 15 residues. The DNA for the CDR3 is TGTGCCAGCAGCTACCGGGACAGCTCCTACAATGAGCAGTTCTTC. Its protein is CASSYRDSSYNEQFF.

The chain has TRBV9 and TRBJ1-6, with TRBD1 identical over 8 bases. The CDR3 totals 15 residues. The germline CDR1 and CDR2 sequences are SGDLS and YYNGEE. J lost 7 bases, V lost 3 bases, and 6 bases had no gene match. In DNA, the CDR3 is TGTGCCAGCAGCGCCCAGGACAGGGAGAATTCACCCCTCCACTTT. Protein sequence: CASSAQDRENSPLHF.

The chain recombines TRBV28 with TRBJ2-2; 9 nucleotides line up with TRBD1. V lost 8 bases and J lost 2; bases outside the gene matches: 3. This CDR3 has 14 amino acids. Per germline, CDR1 MDHEN and CDR2 SYDVKM. For the CDR3, the DNA is TGTGCCAGCCGGACAGGGGATAACACCGGGGAGCTGTTTTTT. Protein product: CASRTGDNTGELFF.

V is TRBV6-5 and J is TRBJ2-1; D is perhaps TRBD2 (6 bases). Trimming removed 7 bases from V and 7 bases from J, with 17 bases in between. The CDR3 is made up of 14 amino acids. CDR1 and CDR2 from the germline V gene are MNHEY and SVGAGI. CDR3: CASMWRGGGNEQFF. The DNA of the CDR3 is TGTGCCAGCATGTGGAGGGGAGGTGGGAATGAGCAGTTCTTC.

This clone was observed a few times. The rearrangement links TRBV10-3 to TRBJ1-4; TRBD1 aligns across 10 bases. The germline V gene has CDR1 ENHRY and CDR2 SYGVKD. The CDR3 totals 14 residues. The V gene end was trimmed by 10 bases and the J gene end by 6 bases; junction bases not matched to a gene: 8. CDR3 amino acids: CATHRDRGYEKLFF. The CDR3 DNA sequence: TGTGCCACCCACCGGGACAGGGGTTATGAAAAACTGTTTTTT.

The chain carries TRBV7-8 and TRBJ1-3, with D unresolved. The germline V and J ends were trimmed by 0 bases and 0 bases, with 9 bases remaining between them. Germline-derived CDR1 and CDR2 are SGHVS and FQNEAQ. The CDR3 consists of 16 residues. The CDR3: CASSLAPPGSGNTIYF. The CDR3, as DNA: TGTGCCAGCAGCTTAGCCCCCCCCGGCTCTGGAAACACCATATATTTT.

Written as DNA, the CDR3 is TGTGCCAGCAGCGTAGAAAGGGGGCGGGAAGAGACCCAGTACTTC. It encodes CASSVERGREETQYF. The chain is built from TRBV9 and TRBJ2-5; TRBD1 aligns across 7 bases. The CDR3 has 15 amino acids. Germline-derived CDR1 and CDR2 are SGDLS and YYNGEE. Trimming took 0 bases from V and 3 from J; bases not matched to a gene: 5.

V usage is TRBV5-4 and J usage is TRBJ1-3; D may be TRBD1 (6 bases). Trimming took off 5 bases at V and 3 bases at J, with 9 bases between the two ends. Germline CDR1 SGHNT, CDR2 YYREEE (reference sequence). CDR3 length: 13 residues. In nucleotides, the CDR3 is TGTGCCAGCAGGTCACAGGGTGGAAACACCATATATTTT. This translates into CASRSQGGNTIYF.

The V call is TRBV27, the J call TRBJ2-4; 8 nucleotides agree with TRBD2. The germline V gene has CDR1 MNHEY and CDR2 SMNVEV (reference sequence). V was pared by 5 bases and J by 9 bases, with 9 bases of the junction left unmatched. The CDR3 contains 14 residues. CDR3 residues: CASSPLTREGIQYF. CDR3 sequence (DNA): TGTGCCAGCAGTCCCTTGACCCGGGAGGGCATTCAGTACTTC.